This entry lists 7 T cell receptor beta chains sequenced from one sample in a study of Graves' ophthalmopathy and Graves' hyperthyroidism (dated by TCRdb to 2016 to 2019). The instrument was an Illumina HiSeq 2000. For repertoire sequencing, TCR beta CDR3 regions were amplified from RNA transcripts. A first-round RT-PCR used HTBI primers with the Qiagen OneStep RT-PCR kit, followed by a second-round multiplex PCR, size selection and purification. In-frame beta chains were kept once TCRdb had trimmed the public reads at Q25 with fastp and called clones with MiXCR. All rows with the same CDR3 protein become a single entry with the most common DNA and genes. The sample profile shows 220,000 or so distinct CDR3 sequences; 20% to 25% of them were found once. Roughly 40% of the sample comes from the top ten. Sequencing was done on a sample of peripheral blood. These receptors were collected from a woman aged 45-65 years with Graves' ophthalmopathy. Donor details come from another sample of the same person, matched by shared clones.

This clonotype has a count of ten or more. The rearrangement joins TRBV7-3 to TRBJ1-1, with 8 nucleotides matching TRBD1. The CDR3 covers 15 residues. The J segment lost 1 base and the V segment lost 3 bases, leaving 4 bases of the junction unmatched. The germline gives CDR1 SGHTA, CDR2 FQGTGA. CDR3 sequence reads: CASSFSGTGNTEAFF. The CDR3 DNA follows: TGTGCCAGCAGCTTTTCCGGGACAGGGAACACTGAAGCTTTCTTT.

This clonotype has at least ten counts. The genes are TRBV28 and TRBJ1-2; D may be TRBD1 (6 bases). Germline CDR1 MDHEN, CDR2 SYDVKM. The CDR3 loop spans 16 amino acids. V lost 8 bases, J lost 3 bases, and 22 bases lay in between. The CDR3 sequence: CASLGGRFGSYYGYTF. The CDR3 bases are TGTGCCAGCTTGGGGGGCAGGTTTGGGTCTTACTATGGCTACACCTTC.

This clonotype was recorded many times. This chain links TRBV28 with TRBJ1-2; D gene ambiguous. Germline V gene sequence: CDR1 MDHEN, CDR2 SYDVKM. V lost 3 bases to trimming and J lost 8 bases, with 19 bases between them. The CDR3 covers 15 residues. The CDR3: CASSFVGGVEVGYTF. CDR3 nucleotides: TGTGCCAGCAGTTTCGTAGGCGGGGTCGAGGTGGGCTACACCTTC.

This clonotype was seen ten or more times. The genes are TRBV27 and TRBJ1-1, with D hard to call. V was pared by 8 bases and J by 0 bases, with 13 bases between. This CDR3 has 14 amino acids. Per germline, CDR1 MNHEY and CDR2 SMNVEV (reference sequence). In DNA form, the CDR3 reads TGTGCCAGCGCCCCGGGAGTCATGAACACTGAAGCTTTCTTT. It encodes CASAPGVMNTEAFF.

This clonotype was counted at least ten times. It may be a read error: a sequence one base away is much more abundant. The J gene is TRBJ1-2, the V gene TRBV28; D may be TRBD1 (6 bases). CDR1 is MDHEN and CDR2 is SYDVKM in the germline V gene. The CDR3 is made up of 12 amino acids. CDR3 loop: CASSLSRGGCTF. For the CDR3, the DNA is TGTGCCAGCAGTTTATCCAGGGGTGGCTGCACCTTC.

This sequence joins TRBV5-1 and TRBJ1-5; no reliable D call. The CDR3 sequence is 15 residues long. V shed 4 bases and J shed 0 bases, with 11 bases lying between them. Looked up from germline, CDR1 is SGHRS and CDR2 is YFSETQ. CDR3 DNA: TGCGCCAGCAGCCTGAACGGAGATAGCAATCAGCCCCAGCATTTT. This gives the protein CASSLNGDSNQPQHF.

Ten or more counts support this clonotype. The chain couples TRBV29-1 to TRBJ2-5; D is unresolved. The CDR3 contains 11 residues. Germline loops: CDR1 SQVTM, CDR2 ANQGSEA. Trimming stripped 3 bases from V and 5 bases from J, with 7 bases between. The CDR3 reads CSVDLWETQYF. The CDR3, as DNA: TGCAGCGTTGATTTGTGGGAGACCCAGTACTTC. The variable domain in full, with the rest retrieved from reference TRBV29-1 and TRBJ2-5, is SAVISQKPSRDICQRGTSLTIQCQVDSQVTMMFWYRQQPGQSLTLIATANQGSEATYESGFVIDKFPISRPNLTFSTLTVSNMSPEDSSIYLCSVDLWETQYFGPGTRLLVL.